This TCR beta chain stems from a study of control samples from healthy donors and cancer patients. Sequencing used immunoSEQ multiplex PCR; TCRdb keeps in-frame clones, though not all of them. The sample consists of around 94,000 clones, approximately 90% of them appearing once. Deletions cut 7 bases from V and 11 bases from J, with 17 bases between. This CDR3 spans 12 amino acids. Germline lookup yields CDR1 MNHEY and CDR2 SVGAGI. The chain carries TRBV6-5 and TRBJ1-1; D is perhaps TRBD1 (6 bases). The sequence derives from a woman aged 18 to 35 in good health. Sequencing was performed on blood. CDR3 sequence: CASNHYRDDAFF. The CDR3 DNA reads TGTGCCAGCAATCACTACAGGGATGACGCTTTCTTT.